What follows are 19 T cell receptor beta chains derived from one specimen sequenced in a study of blood T cell repertoires in COVID-19. TCRdb's table, derived via immunoSEQ multiplex PCR, lists solely in-frame clones and lacks some. Of 300,000 to 400,000 clones in the sample, 90% to 95% were seen once. Sequenced sample: PBMCs or T cells enriched from blood (not recorded which). The receptors stem from a woman in her twenties or thirties who had been exposed to COVID-19.

This clone has only one observation. V and J are TRBV29-1 and TRBJ2-7; tentative D call: TRBD1 (5 bases). The V gene's germline CDR1 is SQVTM and CDR2 ANQGSEA. CDR3 length: 15 amino acids. Trimming pared 4 bases from V and 3 bases from J, leaving 19 bases between. The CDR3 DNA follows: TGCAGCGTTGTCCTCCAGGGTGGTTTAGTCTACGAGCAGTACTTC. This codes for CSVVLQGGLVYEQYF.

Notes on this clone: Other DNA variants within this sample encode the same CDR3. The chain links TRBV9 to TRBJ2-7, with TRBD1 matching over 8 bases. Germline V gives CDR1 SGDLS, CDR2 YYNGEE. Trimming took 2 bases from V and 0 from J; bases not matched to a gene: 4. The CDR3 extends over 15 amino acids. The CDR3 here is CASSVGTGSSYEQYF. In DNA, the CDR3 is TGTGCCAGCAGCGTCGGGACAGGCAGCTCCTACGAGCAGTACTTC.

The J gene is TRBJ2-5, the V gene TRBV18, with 10 bases aligning to TRBD1. The CDR3 spans 14 residues. J was trimmed by 7 bases and V by 3 bases; bases with no gene match: 5. CDR1 KGHSH and CDR2 LQKENI come from the germline V gene. CDR3 nucleotide sequence: TGTGCCAGCTCACCTCCGGGACAGGGGTGGACCCAGTACTTC. Translated, it gives CASSPPGQGWTQYF.

The rearrangement uses TRBV12-3 or TRBV12-4 and TRBJ2-7; a weak D match, TRBD2 (6 bases). The CDR3 is 12 amino acids. The V and J ends lost 7 bases and 2 bases respectively, with 9 bases between them. The CDR3 sequence is CASKAGTYEQYF. CDR3 nucleotides: TGTGCCAGCAAGGCGGGGACCTACGAGCAGTACTTC.

The chain has TRBV19 and TRBJ1-6, with TRBD1 matching 8 bases. CDR1 is LNHDA and CDR2 is SQIVND in the germline V gene (reference sequence). J lost 7 bases, V lost 6 bases, and 11 bases had no gene match. This CDR3 has 16 residues. The CDR3 DNA reads as TGTGCCAGTAGCCATCAACCGGGACAGGTGAATTCACCCCTCCACTTT. The encoded protein is CASSHQPGQVNSPLHF.

The chain is built from TRBV7-9 and TRBJ1-2; a possible D gene is TRBD1 (6 bases). CDR1 is SEHNR, CDR2 FQNEAQ, per germline (reference sequence). The V and J ends lost 3 bases and 7 bases respectively, with 15 bases between them. The CDR3 has 14 amino acids. The CDR3 bases are TGTGCCAGCAGCTTCATACGGCTAGGGGGTGGCTACACCTTC. Encoded protein: CASSFIRLGGGYTF. Combining the CDR3 with reference TRBV7-9 and TRBJ1-2 gives the whole variable domain DTGVSQNPRHKITKRGQNVTFRCDPISEHNRLYWYRQTLGQGPEFLTYFQNEAQLEKSRLLSDRFSAERPKGSFSTLEIQRTEQGDSAMYLCASSFIRLGGGYTFGSGTRLTVV.

This clone was picked up one time. The chain employs TRBV2 and TRBJ2-7; D might be TRBD1 (8 bases). The V gene lost 9 bases and the J gene lost 9 bases, with 21 bases spanning the gap. CDR3 size: 13 residues. Germline V CDR1 and CDR2: SNHLY, FYNNEI. Here the CDR3 reads CASRTGLGRVQYF. The CDR3 region has the DNA TGTGCCAGTCGGACAGGGTTGGGGAGGGTGCAGTACTTC.

The rearrangement joins TRBV18 to TRBJ1-1; D gene unclear. CDR1 and CDR2 (germline): KGHSH, LQKENI. The CDR3 consists of 15 residues. V gave up 1 base and J gave up 1 base, with 10 bases separating them. CDR3 residues: CASSPRGAWNTEAFF. DNA for the CDR3: TGTGCCAGCTCACCACGGGGAGCCTGGAACACTGAAGCTTTCTTT.

The gene calls are TRBV5-1 and TRBJ2-5; no clear D. CDR1 and CDR2 (germline): SGHRS, YFSETQ. The CDR3 runs 11 residues. V lost 5 bases and J lost 3, with 5 bases in between. This CDR3 is CASRAEETQYF. The CDR3 nucleotides read TGCGCCAGCAGGGCAGAAGAGACCCAGTACTTC. The whole variable domain, remainder taken from reference TRBV5-1 and TRBJ2-5, is KAGVTQTPRYLIKTRGQQVTLSCSPISGHRSVSWYQQTPGQGLQFLFEYFSETQRNKGNFPGRFSGRQFSNSRSEMNVSTLELGDSALYLCASRAEETQYFGPGTRLLVL.

The sample holds one count of this clone. Other DNA sequences of this sample code for an identical CDR3. V usage is TRBV30 and J usage is TRBJ1-2, with TRBD1 matching over 7 bases. The CDR3 is made up of 14 amino acids. Per germline, CDR1 GTSNPN and CDR2 SVGIG (reference sequence). Trimming took 2 bases from V and 0 from J; bases not matched to a gene: 3. The CDR3 sequence: CAWSRTGANYGYTF. The CDR3 nucleotides are TGTGCCTGGAGTCGGACAGGAGCTAACTATGGCTACACCTTC.

The chain uses TRBV5-1 and TRBJ2-7; 12 bases agree with TRBD1. Germline values: CDR1 SGHRS, CDR2 YFSETQ. The junction had 10 bases not matched to a gene; V was cut back by 7 bases and J by 2 bases. The CDR3 length is 16 residues. The CDR3 region is CASGITGQGATYEQYF. The CDR3 region has the DNA TGCGCCAGCGGAATTACGGGACAGGGGGCAACCTACGAGCAGTACTTC.

The V and J genes are TRBV7-2 and TRBJ2-7, with D tentatively TRBD2 (6 bases). CDR1 is SGHTA and CDR2 is FQGNSA in the germline V gene. CDR3 length: 13 residues. V lost 3 bases, J lost 4 bases, and 10 bases lay in between. The CDR3 loop reads CASSFGGRYEQYF. Here the CDR3 DNA reads TGTGCCAGCAGCTTCGGGGGTAGGTACGAGCAGTACTTC. The whole variable domain, remainder taken from reference TRBV7-2 and TRBJ2-7, is GAGVSQSPSNKVTEKGKDVELRCDPISGHTALYWYRQSLGQGLEFLIYFQGNSAPDKSGLPSDRFSAERTGGSVSTLTIQRTQQEDSAVYLCASSFGGRYEQYFGPGTRLTVT.

The chain joins TRBV6-6 to TRBJ1-1; D gene uncertain. CDR3 size: 12 residues. Germline loops: CDR1 MNHNY, CDR2 SVGAGI (reference sequence). Trimming took off 6 bases at V and 8 bases at J, with 13 bases between the two ends. CDR3 nucleotide sequence: TGTGCCAGCAGCCAAGCTTTACAGGAAGCTTTCTTT. This encodes CASSQALQEAFF.

Only one count was recorded for this clone. The chain joins TRBV5-1 to TRBJ2-5; 10 bases agree with TRBD2. The CDR3 loop spans 17 amino acids. The V gene's germline CDR1 is SGHRS and CDR2 YFSETQ. J gave up 1 base and V 4 bases, and 10 bases lay outside the gene matches. CDR3 nucleotide sequence: TGCGCCAGCAGCCTATCCCGAGCGGGGGGGATCCAAGAGACCCAGTACTTC. Its protein is CASSLSRAGGIQETQYF.

The CDR3 bases are TGTGCCAGCAACCGAGACAGGGGGCGATCCATCACTGAAGCTTTCTTT. Translated: CASNRDRGRSITEAFF. The chain has TRBV21-1 and TRBJ1-1; TRBD1, the D gene given by the table, was not confirmed from the DNA. TRBV21-1 is recorded as a pseudogene. This CDR3 is 16 amino acids long.

This chain joins TRBV3-1 (or the pseudogene TRBV3-2) and TRBJ2-3; no clear D. Trimming pared 4 bases from V and 6 bases from J, leaving 8 bases between. This CDR3 has 12 residues. Looked up from germline, CDR1 is LGHDT and CDR2 is YNNKEL (reference sequence). For the CDR3, the DNA is TGTGCCAGCAGCCCCAATGTGGATACGCAGTATTTT. Its translation is CASSPNVDTQYF.

The chain links TRBV29-1 to TRBJ2-1, with 12 positions matching TRBD1. The CDR3 extends over 13 amino acids. Germline assignment: CDR1 SQVTM and CDR2 ANQGSEA. V gave up 3 bases and J gave up 8 bases; unmatched junction bases: 2. The CDR3 sequence is CSVERDRGHEQFF. CDR3 nucleotide sequence: TGCAGCGTTGAGCGGGACAGGGGGCATGAGCAGTTCTTC.

V is TRBV30 and J is TRBJ1-2; D is possibly TRBD1 (6 bases). The CDR3 spans 13 residues. Trimming took 2 bases from V and 10 from J, leaving 17 bases between them. Germline CDR1 reads GTSNPN; CDR2 reads SVGIG (reference sequence). In DNA, the CDR3 is TGTGCCTGGAGTAGGGTTAACAGGGTCCTCTACACCTTC. The encoded protein is CAWSRVNRVLYTF.

The chain employs TRBV28 and TRBJ1-2; no clear D. The CDR3 totals 13 residues. Germline V gene sequence: CDR1 MDHEN, CDR2 SYDVKM. V was cut by 5 bases and J by 4 bases, with 11 bases left in between. The CDR3 nucleotides read TGTGCCAGCAGTGTCACAGATTTCTATGGCTACACCTTC. It codes for CASSVTDFYGYTF.